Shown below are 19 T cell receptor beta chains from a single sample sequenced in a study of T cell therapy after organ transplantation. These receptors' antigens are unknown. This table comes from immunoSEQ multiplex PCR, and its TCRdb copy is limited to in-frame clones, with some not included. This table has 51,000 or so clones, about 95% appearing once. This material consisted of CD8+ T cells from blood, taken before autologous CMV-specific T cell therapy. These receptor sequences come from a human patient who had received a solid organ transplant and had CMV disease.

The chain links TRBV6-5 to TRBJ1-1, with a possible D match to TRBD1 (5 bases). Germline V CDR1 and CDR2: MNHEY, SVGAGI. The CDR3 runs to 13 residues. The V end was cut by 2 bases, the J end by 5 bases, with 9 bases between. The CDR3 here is CASSYPGGTEAFF. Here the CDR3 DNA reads TGTGCCAGCAGTTACCCGGGGGGAACTGAAGCTTTCTTT.

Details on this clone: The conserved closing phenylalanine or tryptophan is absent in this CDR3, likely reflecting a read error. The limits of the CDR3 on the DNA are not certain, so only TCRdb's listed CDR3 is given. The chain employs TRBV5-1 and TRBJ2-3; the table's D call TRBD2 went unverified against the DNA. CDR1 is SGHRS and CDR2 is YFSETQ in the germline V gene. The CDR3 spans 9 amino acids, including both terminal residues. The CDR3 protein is CASSLGGWP.

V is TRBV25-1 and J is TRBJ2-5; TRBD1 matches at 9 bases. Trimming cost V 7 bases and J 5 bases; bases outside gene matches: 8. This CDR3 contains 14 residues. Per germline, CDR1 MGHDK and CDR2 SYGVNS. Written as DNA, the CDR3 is TGTGCCAGCACCGGGACAGGGACGTTGGAGACCCAGTACTTC. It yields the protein CASTGTGTLETQYF. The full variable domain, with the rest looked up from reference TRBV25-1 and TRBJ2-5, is EADIYQTPRYLVIGTGKKITLECSQTMGHDKMYWYQQDPGMELHLIHYSYGVNSTEKGDLSSESTVSRIRTEHFPLTLESARPSHTSQYLCASTGTGTLETQYFGPGTRLLVL.

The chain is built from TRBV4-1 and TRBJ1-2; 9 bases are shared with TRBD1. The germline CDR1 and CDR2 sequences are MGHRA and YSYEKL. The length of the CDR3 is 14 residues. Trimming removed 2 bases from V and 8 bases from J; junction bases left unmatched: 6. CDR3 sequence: CASSQRTGESGYTF. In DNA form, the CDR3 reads TGCGCCAGCAGCCAACGGACAGGGGAGAGCGGCTACACCTTC.

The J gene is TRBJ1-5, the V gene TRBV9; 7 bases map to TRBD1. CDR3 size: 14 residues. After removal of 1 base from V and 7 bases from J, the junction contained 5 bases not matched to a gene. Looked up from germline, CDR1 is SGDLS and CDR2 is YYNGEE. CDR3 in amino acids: CASSVFPQGQPQHF. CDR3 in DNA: TGTGCCAGCAGCGTATTCCCACAGGGGCAGCCCCAGCATTTT.

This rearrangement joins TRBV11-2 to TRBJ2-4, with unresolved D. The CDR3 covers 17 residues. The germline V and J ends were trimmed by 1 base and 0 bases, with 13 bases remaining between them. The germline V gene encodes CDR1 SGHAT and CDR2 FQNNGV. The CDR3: CASSLGTSGVAKNIQYF. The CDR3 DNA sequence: TGTGCCAGCAGCTTAGGGACCTCAGGAGTAGCCAAAAACATTCAGTACTTC.

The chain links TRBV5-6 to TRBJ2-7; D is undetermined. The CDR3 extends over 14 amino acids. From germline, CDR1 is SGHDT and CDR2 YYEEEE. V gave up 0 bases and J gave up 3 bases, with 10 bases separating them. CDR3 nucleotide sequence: TGTGCCAGCAGCTTGGGGACGACCCACTACGAGCAGTACTTC. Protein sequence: CASSLGTTHYEQYF. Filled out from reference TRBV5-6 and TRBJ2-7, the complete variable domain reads DAGVTQSPTHLIKTRGQQVTLRCSPKSGHDTVSWYQQALGQGPQFIFQYYEEEERQRGNFPDRFSGHQFPNYSSELNVNALLLGDSALYLCASSLGTTHYEQYFGPGTRLTVT.

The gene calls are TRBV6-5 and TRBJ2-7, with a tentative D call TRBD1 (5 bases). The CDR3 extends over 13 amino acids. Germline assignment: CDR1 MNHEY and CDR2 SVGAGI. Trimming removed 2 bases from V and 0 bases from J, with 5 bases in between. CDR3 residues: CASSYDSSYEQYF. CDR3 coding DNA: TGTGCCAGCAGTTACGACAGCTCCTACGAGCAGTACTTC.

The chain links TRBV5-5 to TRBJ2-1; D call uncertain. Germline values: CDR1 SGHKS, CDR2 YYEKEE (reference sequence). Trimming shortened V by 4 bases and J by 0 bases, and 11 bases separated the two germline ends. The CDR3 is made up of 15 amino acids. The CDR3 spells CASSPDWGSYNEQFF. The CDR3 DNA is TGTGCCAGCAGCCCAGACTGGGGCTCCTACAATGAGCAGTTCTTC.

CDR3 amino acids: CASRLAELYEQYF. The CDR3 nucleotides read TGTGCCAGTAGACTAGCGGAGCTCTACGAGCAGTACTTC. The chain joins TRBV2 to TRBJ2-7; 9 bases map to TRBD2. CDR3 length: 13 amino acids. V shed 9 bases, J shed 3 bases, and the junction held 6 bases outside the gene matches. Germline CDR1 is SNHLY and CDR2 is FYNNEI.

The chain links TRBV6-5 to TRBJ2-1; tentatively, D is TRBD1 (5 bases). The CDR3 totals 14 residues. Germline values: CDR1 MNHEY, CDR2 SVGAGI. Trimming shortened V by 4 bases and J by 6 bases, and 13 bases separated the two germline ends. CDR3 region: CASSSEIRGNEQFF. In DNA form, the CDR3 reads TGTGCCAGCAGTTCCGAAATTAGGGGCAATGAGCAGTTCTTC.

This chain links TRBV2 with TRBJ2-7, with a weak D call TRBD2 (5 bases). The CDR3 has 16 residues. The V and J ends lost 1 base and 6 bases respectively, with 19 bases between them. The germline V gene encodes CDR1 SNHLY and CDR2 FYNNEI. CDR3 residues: CASSEGGRRGLGEQYF. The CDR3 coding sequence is TGTGCCAGCAGTGAAGGGGGTCGACGAGGGTTGGGCGAGCAGTACTTC.

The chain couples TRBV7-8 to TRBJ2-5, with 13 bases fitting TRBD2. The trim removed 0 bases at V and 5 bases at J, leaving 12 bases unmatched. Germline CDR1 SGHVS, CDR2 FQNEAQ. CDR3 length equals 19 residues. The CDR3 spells CASSLASGVALAGGETQYF. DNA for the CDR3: TGTGCCAGCAGCTTAGCGAGTGGGGTAGCACTAGCGGGAGGGGAGACCCAGTACTTC.

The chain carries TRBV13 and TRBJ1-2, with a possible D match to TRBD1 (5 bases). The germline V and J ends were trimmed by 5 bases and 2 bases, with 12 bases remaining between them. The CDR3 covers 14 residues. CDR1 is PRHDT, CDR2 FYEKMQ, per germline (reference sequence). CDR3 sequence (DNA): TGTGCCAGCAGCCTGGGACGGAGGAACTATGGCTACACCTTC. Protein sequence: CASSLGRRNYGYTF.

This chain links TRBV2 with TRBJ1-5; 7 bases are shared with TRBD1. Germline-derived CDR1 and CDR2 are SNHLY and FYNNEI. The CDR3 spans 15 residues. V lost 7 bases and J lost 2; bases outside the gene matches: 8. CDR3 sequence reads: CASMRGHNGNQPQHF. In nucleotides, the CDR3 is TGTGCCAGCATGAGGGGGCATAACGGCAATCAGCCCCAGCATTTT.

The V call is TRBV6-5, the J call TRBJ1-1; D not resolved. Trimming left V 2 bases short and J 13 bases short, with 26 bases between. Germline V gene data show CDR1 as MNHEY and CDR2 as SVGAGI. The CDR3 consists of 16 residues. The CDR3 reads CASSYGSRERNVGLFF. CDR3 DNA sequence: TGTGCCAGCAGTTACGGTTCTAGAGAGAGGAACGTCGGGCTTTTCTTT.

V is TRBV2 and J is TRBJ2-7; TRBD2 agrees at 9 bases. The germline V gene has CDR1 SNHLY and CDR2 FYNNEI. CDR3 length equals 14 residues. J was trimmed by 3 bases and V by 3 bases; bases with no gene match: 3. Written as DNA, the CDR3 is TGTGCCAGCAGTGATGGGCGGGAGGGCTACGAGCAGTACTTC. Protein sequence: CASSDGREGYEQYF.

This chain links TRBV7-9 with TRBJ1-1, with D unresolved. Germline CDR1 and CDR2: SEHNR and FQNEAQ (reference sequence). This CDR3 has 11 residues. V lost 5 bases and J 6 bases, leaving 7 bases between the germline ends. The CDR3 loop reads CASSGEAEAFF. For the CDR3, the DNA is TGTGCCAGCAGCGGGGAGGCTGAAGCTTTCTTT.

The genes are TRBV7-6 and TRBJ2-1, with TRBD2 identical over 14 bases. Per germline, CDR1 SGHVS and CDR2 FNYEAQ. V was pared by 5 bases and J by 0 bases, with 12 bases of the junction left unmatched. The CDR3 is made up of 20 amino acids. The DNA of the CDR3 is TGTGCCAGCAGCCAACCGGGACTAGCGGGAGATGCTTTCTCCTACAATGAGCAGTTCTTC. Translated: CASSQPGLAGDAFSYNEQFF.